One and the same sample provided the 20 T cell receptor beta chains below, sequenced in a study of T cells in tuberculosis. This table comes from immunoSEQ multiplex PCR, and its TCRdb copy is limited to in-frame clones, with some not included. The table has nearly 35,000 clones, 80% to 95% seen once; the top ten hold 2.2%. The sequencing sample was made of PBMCs. These receptor sequences come from a donor aged 10-29 years with latent tuberculosis or without tuberculosis infection.

The chain recombines TRBV19 with TRBJ2-1; 12 nucleotides agree with TRBD1. The germline CDR1 and CDR2 sequences are LNHDA and SQIVND (reference sequence). Trimming removed 9 bases from V and 9 bases from J; junction bases left unmatched: 12. The CDR3 runs to 15 residues. CDR3 nucleotides: TGTGCCAGCCGCCTACCGGGACAGGGGGCTGGTGAGCAGTTCTTC. This encodes CASRLPGQGAGEQFF.

The rearrangement uses TRBV5-4 and TRBJ2-7; weak D call: TRBD2 (6 bases). The CDR3 spans 14 residues. V was clipped by 4 bases and J by 2 bases, with 13 bases between them. Germline-derived CDR1 and CDR2 are SGHNT and YYREEE (reference sequence). The chain's CDR3 is CASSQGGTPYEQYF. The CDR3 nucleotides read TGTGCCAGCAGCCAGGGCGGGACCCCCTACGAGCAGTACTTC.

This rearrangement joins TRBV27 to TRBJ2-7; 9 nucleotides line up with TRBD1. The CDR3 runs 14 residues. With V trimmed by 10 bases and J by 1 base, 8 bases remained unmatched. Germline V gene data show CDR1 as MNHEY and CDR2 as SMNVEV (reference sequence). In DNA form, the CDR3 reads TGTGCCACCAAAAGGACAGGGGCTTCCTACGAGCAGTACTTC. It is translated as CATKRTGASYEQYF.

The V gene is TRBV5-1, the J gene TRBJ2-4; 15 bases match TRBD2. The CDR3 length is 21 residues. Germline lookup yields CDR1 SGHRS and CDR2 YFSETQ. V gave up 2 bases and J gave up 0 bases; unmatched junction bases: 12. The CDR3 DNA is TGCGCCAGCAGCTTAGGTGGGACTAGCGGGAGGACCCTCCTAGCCAAAAACATTCAGTACTTC. This translates into CASSLGGTSGRTLLAKNIQYF.

The rearrangement joins TRBV6-5 to TRBJ1-5, with TRBD1 as a possible D gene (6 bases). CDR1 MNHEY and CDR2 SVGAGI come from the germline V gene. This CDR3 is 14 amino acids long. V lost 4 bases and J 0 bases, leaving 7 bases between the germline ends. This chain's CDR3 is CASSSQGSNQPQHF. CDR3 nucleotide sequence: TGTGCCAGCAGTTCACAGGGTAGCAATCAGCCCCAGCATTTT.

This chain joins TRBV28 and TRBJ1-5, with D unclear. V shed 3 bases and J shed 0 bases, with 9 bases lying between them. Germline assignment: CDR1 MDHEN and CDR2 SYDVKM. This CDR3 is 15 amino acids long. The CDR3: CASSLSRYSNQPQHF. In DNA, the CDR3 is TGTGCCAGCAGTTTGTCCCGGTATAGCAATCAGCCCCAGCATTTT. The entire variable domain, with the rest obtained from reference TRBV28 and TRBJ1-5, is as follows: DVKVTQSSRYLVKRTGEKVFLECVQDMDHENMFWYRQDPGLGLRLIYFSYDVKMKEKGDIPEGYSVSREKKERFSLILESASTNQTSMYLCASSLSRYSNQPQHFGDGTRLSIL.

The rearrangement joins TRBV5-6 to TRBJ2-6; no clear D. Germline V gene sequence: CDR1 SGHDT, CDR2 YYEEEE. The CDR3 runs 16 residues. Trimming cost V 2 bases and J 0 bases, with 9 bases left between them. The CDR3 here is CASSFFSLSGANVLTF. CDR3 DNA: TGTGCCAGCAGCTTTTTTAGTCTCTCTGGGGCCAACGTCCTGACTTTC.

J is TRBJ1-1 and V is TRBV6-6, with D unclear. The CDR3 totals 14 residues. The V gene lost 9 bases and the J gene lost 0 bases, with 14 bases spanning the gap. The germline V gene has CDR1 MNHNY and CDR2 SVGAGI (reference sequence). This CDR3 is CARRTETMNTEAFF. CDR3 sequence (DNA): TGTGCCAGAAGAACAGAGACAATGAACACTGAAGCTTTCTTT.

The sample holds one count of this clone. CDR3 DNA: TGTGCCAGCAGCTCGACAGGTATTAACACTGAAGCTTTCTTT. Translation: CASSSTGINTEAFF. This chain uses TRBV9 with TRBJ1-1; possible D gene TRBD1, 6 bases. The CDR3 has 14 amino acids. Deletions cut 4 bases from V and 2 bases from J, with 12 bases between. Germline V gene lookup returns CDR1 SGDLS and CDR2 YYNGEE.

The V gene is TRBV27, the J gene TRBJ2-7, with 12 positions matching TRBD1. V dropped 2 bases and J dropped 4; count of bases not matched to a gene: 3. The germline CDR1 and CDR2 sequences are MNHEY and SMNVEV (reference sequence). This CDR3 has 15 amino acids. CDR3 protein: CASSLGGQGAYEQYF. In nucleotides, the CDR3 is TGTGCCAGCAGTTTAGGGGGACAGGGGGCGTACGAGCAGTACTTC.

This clone was seen a single time. The CDR3 region is CASSETGGYTF. Written as DNA, the CDR3 is TGTGCCAGCAGTGAAACGGGGGGCTACACCTTC. This rearrangement joins TRBV2 to TRBJ1-2, with no clear D. Between the trimmed V and J ends, which lost 2 bases and 8 bases, there was a span of 6 bases. The CDR3 covers 11 residues. CDR1 is SNHLY, CDR2 FYNNEI, per germline.

The V and J genes are TRBV7-9 and TRBJ2-1, with TRBD2 as a possible D gene (5 bases). V was cut by 1 base and J by 3 bases, with 13 bases left in between. The CDR3 contains 16 residues. CDR1 and CDR2 from the germline V gene are SEHNR and FQNEAQ (reference sequence). The CDR3 nucleotides read TGTGCCAGCAGCTTAGAAGGTCTACTAGACTACAATGAGCAGTTCTTC. The encoded protein is CASSLEGLLDYNEQFF.

This sequence joins TRBV5-6 and TRBJ2-2; D perhaps matches TRBD1 (6 bases). V shed 4 bases and J shed 6 bases, with 10 bases lying between them. Per germline, CDR1 SGHDT and CDR2 YYEEEE. The CDR3 loop spans 13 amino acids. In DNA, the CDR3 is TGTGCCAGCAGCGATGAGGGGGCCGGGGAGCTGTTTTTT. This encodes CASSDEGAGELFF.

This CDR3 is CASSPGTANIYEQYF. The CDR3 nucleotides are TGTGCCAGCAGCCCCGGGACAGCCAACATCTACGAGCAGTACTTC. The J gene is TRBJ2-7, the V gene TRBV7-9; 7 bases are shared with TRBD1. The junction had 10 bases not matched to a gene; V was cut back by 5 bases and J by 3 bases. The CDR3 spans 15 residues. The germline gives CDR1 SEHNR, CDR2 FQNEAQ (reference sequence).

The gene calls are TRBV5-1 and TRBJ1-1, with D possibly TRBD1 on 5 matching bases. Germline-derived CDR1 and CDR2 are SGHRS and YFSETQ. Trimming removed 0 bases from V and 8 bases from J, with 17 bases in between. This CDR3 has 15 residues. In nucleotides, the CDR3 is TGCGCCAGCAGCTTGGACAGGACGTCCTTAGGGGAAGCTTTCTTT. It specifies CASSLDRTSLGEAFF.

This rearrangement joins TRBV28 to TRBJ2-5; no reliable D call. The CDR3 totals 13 residues. Trimming shortened V by 3 bases and J by 1 base, and 6 bases separated the two germline ends. Germline CDR1 reads MDHEN; CDR2 reads SYDVKM. CDR3: CASSFRVQETQYF. The CDR3 nucleotides are TGTGCCAGCAGTTTCCGGGTCCAAGAGACCCAGTACTTC.

This rearrangement joins TRBV11-2 to TRBJ1-1; 7 bases line up with TRBD1. CDR3 size: 15 residues. V shed 3 bases, J shed 0 bases, and the junction held 4 bases outside the gene matches. Looked up from germline, CDR1 is SGHAT and CDR2 is FQNNGV. The CDR3 DNA is TGTGCCAGCAGCTTCGACAGGGCCATGAACACTGAAGCTTTCTTT. Its protein product is CASSFDRAMNTEAFF.

The gene calls are TRBV7-2 and TRBJ2-1; a possible D gene is TRBD2 (6 bases). The V end was cut by 0 bases, the J end by 6 bases, with 9 bases between. Germline V gene data show CDR1 as SGHTA and CDR2 as FQGNSA. This CDR3 comprises 14 residues. CDR3 sequence: CASSLAGRSNEQFF. The CDR3 nucleotides read TGTGCCAGCAGCTTAGCGGGGAGGAGCAATGAGCAGTTCTTC.

V usage is TRBV28 and J usage is TRBJ2-2; 10 positions agree with TRBD2. The germline V gene encodes CDR1 MDHEN and CDR2 SYDVKM. There are 17 residues in the CDR3. V shed 2 bases and J 6 bases; nucleotides not matched to a gene: 9. CDR3 in amino acids: CASSLRRSSGSAGELFF. The CDR3 DNA is TGTGCCAGCAGTTTACGACGGTCTAGCGGGAGTGCCGGGGAGCTGTTTTTT.

CDR3 bases: TGTGCCAGTAGGAGACAGGGAGATGGGGCCAACGTCCTGACTTTC. The encoded protein is CASRRQGDGANVLTF. The rearrangement joins TRBV19 to TRBJ2-6, with 7 bases identical to TRBD1. Germline V gives CDR1 LNHDA, CDR2 SQIVND (reference sequence). The CDR3 contains 15 residues. The trim removed 6 bases at V and 3 bases at J, leaving 5 bases unmatched.